Each of the 25 T cell receptor beta chains below was sequenced from the same sample in a study of blood T cells in healthy people across ages. The authors ran a second PCR of about 6 to 11 cycles using a sample-barcoded 5' primer and a J-beta primer mix. Via MiXCR, TCRdb re-called the 5' RACE reads, giving one row per CDR3 protein. Of 1.6 million or so distinct CDR3 sequences in the sample, about 31% were seen once. The specimen sequenced was blood. The receptors were gathered from a woman in her 30s in good health.

V gene TRBV5-4 combines with J gene TRBJ2-2, with 9 bases aligning to TRBD1. The CDR3 totals 16 residues. Germline CDR1 SGHNT, CDR2 YYREEE (reference sequence). Trimming at V came to 6 bases and at J to 5 bases, leaving 11 bases not matched to a gene. CDR3 region: CASTHGGTGRTGELFF. Written as DNA, the CDR3 is TGTGCCAGCACCCACGGCGGGACAGGGAGGACCGGGGAGCTGTTTTTT.

Note on this clonotype: The junction departs from germline at one end; a sequencing error may be responsible. The chain recombines TRBV7-3 with TRBJ1-6; no reliable D call. This CDR3 contains 13 residues. The germline V gene has CDR1 SGHTA and CDR2 FQGTGA. CDR3 loop: CVSSLRSDSPLHF. The CDR3 DNA is TGTGTCAGCAGCTTAAGGTCTGATTCACCCCTCCACTTT. The full variable domain, completed using reference TRBV7-3 and TRBJ1-6, is GAGVSQTPSNKVTEKGKYVELRCDPISGHTALYWYRQSLGQGPEFLIYFQGTGAADDSGLPNDRFFAVRPEGSVSTLKIQRTERGDSAVYLCVSSLRSDSPLHFGNGTRLTVT.

This clonotype was seen many times. The V call is TRBV29-1, the J call TRBJ2-5; perhaps TRBD1 as D (5 bases). V lost 1 base and J lost 1, with 7 bases in between. From germline, CDR1 is SQVTM and CDR2 ANQGSEA. The CDR3 has 13 amino acids. The CDR3 protein is CSVEGQLQETQYF. The CDR3, as DNA: TGCAGCGTTGAAGGACAGCTCCAAGAGACCCAGTACTTC.

The chain has TRBV11-2 and TRBJ1-4; unclear D gene. This CDR3 has 14 residues. The ends were cut back, 5 bases at V and 4 bases at J, with 11 bases in the middle. Per germline, CDR1 SGHAT and CDR2 FQNNGV. CDR3 sequence: CASSVPSHNEKLFF. CDR3 coding DNA: TGTGCCAGCAGCGTTCCAAGTCATAATGAAAAACTGTTTTTT. The full variable domain, completed using reference TRBV11-2 and TRBJ1-4, is EAGVAQSPRYKIIEKRQSVAFWCNPISGHATLYWYQQILGQGPKLLIQFQNNGVVDDSQLPKDRFSAERLKGVDSTLKIQPAKLEDSAVYLCASSVPSHNEKLFFGSGTQLSVL.

Only one count was recorded for this clonotype. This rearrangement joins TRBV20-1 to TRBJ2-5; 10 nucleotides line up with TRBD1. This CDR3 has 14 residues. The germline V gene encodes CDR1 DFQATT and CDR2 SNEGSKA (reference sequence). The V gene end was trimmed by 3 bases and the J gene end by 7 bases; junction bases not matched to a gene: 8. The CDR3 bases are TGCAGTGCTAGGGCTGGGACAGGGGAAGGGACCCAGTACTTC. Its protein is CSARAGTGEGTQYF.

In its sample, this clonotype was seen many times. The CDR3 DNA reads as TGTGCCAGCACCCGAGGACTAGCGGACAAAGAGACCCAGTACTTC. This codes for CASTRGLADKETQYF. This chain joins TRBV27 and TRBJ2-5; 10 positions agree with TRBD2. Germline assignment: CDR1 MNHEY and CDR2 SMNVEV (reference sequence). V lost 7 bases, J lost 3 bases, and 8 bases stayed unmatched. CDR3 size: 15 residues.

This clonotype occurred a few times. The genes are TRBV3-1 and TRBJ2-5; weak D call: TRBD1 (5 bases). The end of the DNA aligns better with TRBJ2-7, so the J call may be wrong. Germline CDR1 reads LGHDT; CDR2 reads YNNKEL (reference sequence). The CDR3 contains 12 residues. In nucleotides, the CDR3 is TGTGCCAGCAGCCAGACCCAGGGCGAGCAGTACTTC. It encodes CASSQTQGEQYF.

The V gene is TRBV6-1, the J gene TRBJ1-2; no clear D gene. Germline CDR1 and CDR2: MNHNS and SASEGT. V lost 3 bases and J 6 bases, leaving 14 bases between the germline ends. The CDR3 runs to 14 residues. DNA for the CDR3: TGTGCCAGCAGTGAGGGGATGGGTTATGATGGCTACACCTTC. Amino acid sequence: CASSEGMGYDGYTF.

The rearrangement uses TRBV20-1 and TRBJ2-1; TRBD2 agrees at 9 bases. Germline trimming cut 3 bases from V and 2 bases from J; bases unmatched to any gene: 11. There are 17 residues in the CDR3. The germline V gene has CDR1 DFQATT and CDR2 SNEGSKA (reference sequence). The CDR3 reads CSASLYLGLAAYNEQFF. The DNA for the CDR3 is TGCAGTGCTAGTCTCTATTTGGGACTAGCAGCCTACAATGAGCAGTTCTTC.

With respect to this clonotype: A far larger clone is only one base removed, so a read error is likely. The rearrangement joins TRBV12-3 or TRBV12-4 to TRBJ2-7, with unresolved D. This CDR3 contains 13 residues. This CDR3 is CVSSLVSSYEQYF. CDR3 sequence (DNA): TGTGTCAGCAGTTTGGTTTCTTCCTACGAGCAGTACTTC.

The chain uses TRBV20-1 and TRBJ2-5; 7 nucleotides line up with TRBD1. The germline CDR1 and CDR2 sequences are DFQATT and SNEGSKA (reference sequence). This CDR3 is built from 14 residues. The ends lost 6 bases at V and 3 bases at J; junction bases unmatched: 10. Written as DNA, the CDR3 is TGCAGTGCCGTGACGAGACAGGGTAAAGAGACCCAGTACTTC. The encoded protein is CSAVTRQGKETQYF.

This clonotype was seen many times. The chain employs TRBV4-1 and TRBJ2-5; TRBD1 aligns across 7 bases. Germline V gene sequence: CDR1 MGHRA, CDR2 YSYEKL. The CDR3 has 18 amino acids. The V gene end was trimmed by 0 bases and the J gene end by 3 bases; junction bases not matched to a gene: 13. This CDR3 reads CASSQDVAYRGVKETQYF. For the CDR3, the DNA is TGCGCCAGCAGCCAAGATGTGGCCTACAGGGGCGTGAAAGAGACCCAGTACTTC.

This clonotype has more than one count but fewer than ten. This chain connects TRBV18 to TRBJ2-1; D possibly matches TRBD1 or TRBD2 (5 bases each). In germline, CDR1 is KGHSH, CDR2 LQKENI. V was shortened by 4 bases and J by 10 bases, with 17 bases between the two germline ends. The length of the CDR3 is 14 residues. This CDR3 reads CASSLTVGTGEQFF. The CDR3 DNA reads as TGTGCCAGCTCACTCACGGTGGGGACCGGGGAGCAGTTCTTC.

The sample holds a few counts of this clonotype. This sequence joins TRBV7-3 and TRBJ2-3; 7 bases fit TRBD2. The CDR3 length is 16 residues. The germline V gene has CDR1 SGHTA and CDR2 FQGTGA. The junction had 8 bases not matched to a gene; V was cut back by 1 base and J by 4 bases. The CDR3 here is CASSLIGGSLSDTQYF. The CDR3 DNA sequence: TGTGCCAGCAGCTTAATAGGCGGGAGTTTGTCAGATACGCAGTATTTT.

This chain connects TRBV6-4 to TRBJ2-5; the match to TRBD2 covers 8 bases. Germline CDR1 and CDR2: MRHNA and SNTAGT. The CDR3 contains 16 residues. V shed 0 bases and J 2 bases; nucleotides not matched to a gene: 5. The CDR3 protein is CASSDSVSGEQETQYF. DNA for the CDR3: TGTGCCAGCAGTGACTCTGTTAGCGGGGAGCAAGAGACCCAGTACTTC.

The V gene is TRBV29-1, the J gene TRBJ1-1; TRBD1 agrees at 11 bases. Looked up from germline, CDR1 is SQVTM and CDR2 is ANQGSEA. V dropped 7 bases and J dropped 6; count of bases not matched to a gene: 7. CDR3 length: 13 amino acids. The CDR3 DNA reads as TGCAGCGCTAGGACAGGGGGCAGAGCTGAAGCTTTCTTT. This translates into CSARTGGRAEAFF.

This chain links TRBV5-1 with TRBJ2-3; D is possibly TRBD2 (6 bases). Trimming shortened V by 4 bases and J by 5 bases, and 14 bases separated the two germline ends. This CDR3 has 14 amino acids. Germline CDR1 is SGHRS and CDR2 is YFSETQ. The CDR3 is CASSPGAEGDTQYF. CDR3 sequence (DNA): TGCGCCAGCAGCCCGGGCGCGGAGGGAGATACGCAGTATTTT.

This clonotype has just a few counts. The chain uses TRBV27 and TRBJ2-7; 7 nucleotides line up with TRBD1. Looked up from germline, CDR1 is MNHEY and CDR2 is SMNVEV (reference sequence). Germline trimming cut 5 bases from V and 5 bases from J; bases unmatched to any gene: 9. The CDR3 is 14 amino acids. The CDR3 DNA reads TGTGCCAGCAGTCCCAAAAGACAGGGCCACGAGCAGTACTTC. The encoded protein is CASSPKRQGHEQYF.

This chain uses TRBV10-3 with TRBJ2-6, with 11 bases identical to TRBD2. Per germline, CDR1 ENHRY and CDR2 SYGVKD. CDR3 length equals 18 residues. V was clipped by 1 base and J by 4 bases; unmatched bases: 6. This chain's CDR3 is CAISELAGGLRGANVLTF. The CDR3 coding sequence is TGTGCCATCAGTGAGTTAGCGGGAGGGCTTCGGGGGGCCAACGTCCTGACTTTC.

The chain links TRBV4-1 to TRBJ2-3, with 7 bases fitting TRBD2. V gave up 4 bases and J gave up 5 bases; unmatched junction bases: 9. The CDR3 is 15 amino acids. Looked up from germline, CDR1 is MGHRA and CDR2 is YSYEKL. DNA of the CDR3: TGCGCCAGCAGCCCAGGGTCTAGCGGTGGAGATACGCAGTATTTT. It codes for CASSPGSSGGDTQYF.

The CDR3 is CASSLRAGEVNEQFF. The DNA of the CDR3 is TGTGCCAGCAGCTTAAGGGCAGGGGAGGTCAATGAGCAGTTCTTC. This chain joins TRBV7-9 and TRBJ2-1, with D perhaps matching TRBD1 or TRBD2 (6 bases each). CDR1 is SEHNR and CDR2 is FQNEAQ in the germline V gene (reference sequence). The CDR3 extends over 15 amino acids. The V gene lost 2 bases and the J gene lost 6 bases, with 14 bases spanning the gap.

This chain joins TRBV11-2 and TRBJ2-7; TRBD1 is a possible D gene (6 bases). This CDR3 contains 13 residues. Deletions cut 5 bases from V and 3 bases from J, with 11 bases between. In germline, CDR1 is SGHAT, CDR2 FQNNGV. CDR3: CASSNGQIYEQYF. DNA for the CDR3: TGTGCCAGCAGCAACGGACAGATCTACGAGCAGTACTTC.

A note on this clonotype: An end of the junction does not agree with germline; a read error may underlie this. The CDR3 is CTSSHPSEILSTDTQYF. The CDR3 DNA reads as TGTACCAGCAGTCACCCCAGCGAGATACTCAGCACAGATACGCAGTATTTT. The V call is TRBV27, the J call TRBJ2-3; D remains unclear. Looked up from germline, CDR1 is MNHEY and CDR2 is SMNVEV (reference sequence). The CDR3 is 17 amino acids.

The chain is built from TRBV28 and TRBJ2-7; D is ambiguous. The CDR3 extends over 13 amino acids. V lost 2 bases and J 3 bases, leaving 8 bases between the germline ends. The germline V gene encodes CDR1 MDHEN and CDR2 SYDVKM. CDR3 residues: CASSLKIDYEQYF. CDR3 nucleotides: TGTGCCAGCAGTTTAAAGATTGACTACGAGCAGTACTTC.

This clonotype has ten or more counts. This rearrangement joins TRBV6-6 to TRBJ1-6; D is unclear. CDR3 length: 13 residues. Trimming left V 5 bases short and J 2 bases short, with 4 bases between. Germline V gives CDR1 MNHNY, CDR2 SVGAGI (reference sequence). CDR3 in DNA: TGTGCCAGCAGTCTAACCTATAATTCACCCCTCCACTTT. It is translated as CASSLTYNSPLHF.